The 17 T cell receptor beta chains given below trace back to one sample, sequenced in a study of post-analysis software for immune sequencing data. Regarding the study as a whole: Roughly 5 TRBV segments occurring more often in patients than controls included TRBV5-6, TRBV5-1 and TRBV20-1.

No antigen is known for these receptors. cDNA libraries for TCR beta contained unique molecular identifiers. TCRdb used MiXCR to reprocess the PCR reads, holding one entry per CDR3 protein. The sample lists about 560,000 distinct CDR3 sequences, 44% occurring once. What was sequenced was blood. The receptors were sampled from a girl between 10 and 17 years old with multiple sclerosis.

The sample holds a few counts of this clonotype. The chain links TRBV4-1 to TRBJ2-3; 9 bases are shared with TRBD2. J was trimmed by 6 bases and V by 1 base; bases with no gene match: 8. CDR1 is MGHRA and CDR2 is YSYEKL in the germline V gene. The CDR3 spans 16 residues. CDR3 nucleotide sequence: TGCGCCAGCAGCCAAGGCGGGACTAGCCCTATTGATACGCAGTATTTT. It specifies CASSQGGTSPIDTQYF.

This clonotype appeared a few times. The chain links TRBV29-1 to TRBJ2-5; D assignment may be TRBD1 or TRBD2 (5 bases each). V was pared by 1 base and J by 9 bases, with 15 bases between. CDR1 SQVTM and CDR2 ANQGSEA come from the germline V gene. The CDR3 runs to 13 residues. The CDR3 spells CSVEGVVGEPQYF. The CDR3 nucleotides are TGCAGCGTTGAAGGGGTCGTGGGGGAGCCCCAGTACTTC.

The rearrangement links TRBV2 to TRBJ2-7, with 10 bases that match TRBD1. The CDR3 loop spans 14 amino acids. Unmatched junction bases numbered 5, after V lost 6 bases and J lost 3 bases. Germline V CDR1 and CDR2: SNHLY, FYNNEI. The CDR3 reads CASRDDRGRYEQYF. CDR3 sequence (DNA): TGTGCCAGCAGGGACGACAGGGGGCGCTACGAGCAGTACTTC.

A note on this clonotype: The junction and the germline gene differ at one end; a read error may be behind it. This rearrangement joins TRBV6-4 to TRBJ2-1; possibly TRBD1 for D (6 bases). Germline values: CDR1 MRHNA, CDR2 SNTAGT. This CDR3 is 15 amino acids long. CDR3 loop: CASSDHLRGYNERFF. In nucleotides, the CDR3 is TGTGCCAGCAGTGATCACCTGAGGGGGTACAATGAGCGGTTCTTC.

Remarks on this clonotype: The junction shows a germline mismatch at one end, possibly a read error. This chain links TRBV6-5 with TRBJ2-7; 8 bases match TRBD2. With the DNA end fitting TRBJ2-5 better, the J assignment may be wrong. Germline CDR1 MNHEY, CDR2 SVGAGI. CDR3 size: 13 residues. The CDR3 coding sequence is TGTGTCAGCAGGCCGGGGGGGGAGGAGACCCAGTACTTC. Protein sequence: CVSRPGGEETQYF.

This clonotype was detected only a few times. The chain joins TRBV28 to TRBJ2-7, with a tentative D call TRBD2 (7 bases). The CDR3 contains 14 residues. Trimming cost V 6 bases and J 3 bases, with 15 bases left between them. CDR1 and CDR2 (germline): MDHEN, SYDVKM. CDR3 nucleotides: TGTGCCAGCAGGCAGTCGGGGGGCGGCTACGAGCAGTACTTC. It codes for CASRQSGGGYEQYF.

CDR3 nucleotides: TGCGCCAGCAGCCCTCCGGGCACATACGAGCAGTACTTC. It encodes CASSPPGTYEQYF. The rearrangement links TRBV5-1 to TRBJ2-7; D unresolved. V was shortened by 4 bases and J by 4 bases, with 12 bases between the two germline ends. The CDR3 covers 13 residues. Germline values: CDR1 SGHRS, CDR2 YFSETQ.

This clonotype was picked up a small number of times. The CDR3 DNA sequence: TGCAGTGCTAGAGATTTCGCAGGGCGTTCCTACGAGCAGTACTTC. Amino acids: CSARDFAGRSYEQYF. The chain carries TRBV20-1 and TRBJ2-7; perhaps TRBD1 as D (5 bases). The CDR3 has 15 residues. The ends were cut back, 0 bases at V and 1 base at J, with 13 bases in the middle. Germline assignment: CDR1 DFQATT and CDR2 SNEGSKA (reference sequence).

CDR3 nucleotide sequence: TGTGCCATCAGTCAAAGCCTAGTCGCCGGCACAGATACGCAGTACTTC. This translates into CAISQSLVAGTDTQYF. The V and J genes are TRBV10-3 and TRBJ2-5; D not certain. This CDR3 is built from 16 residues. V dropped 5 bases and J dropped 11 bases, with 27 bases sitting between them. Germline CDR1 is ENHRY and CDR2 is SYGVKD.

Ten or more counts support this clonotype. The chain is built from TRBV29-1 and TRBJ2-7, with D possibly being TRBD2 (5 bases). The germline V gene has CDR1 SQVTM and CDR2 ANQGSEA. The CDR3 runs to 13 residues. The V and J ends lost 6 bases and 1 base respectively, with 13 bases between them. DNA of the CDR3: TGCAGCGTCGGGAAGGACGCTTCCTACGAGCAGTACTTC. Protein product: CSVGKDASYEQYF.

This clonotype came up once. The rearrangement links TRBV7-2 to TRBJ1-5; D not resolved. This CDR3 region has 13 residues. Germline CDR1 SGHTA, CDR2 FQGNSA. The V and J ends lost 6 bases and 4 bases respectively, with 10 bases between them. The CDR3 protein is CASSRPGNQPQHF. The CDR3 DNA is TGTGCCAGCAGTAGGCCGGGGAATCAGCCCCAGCATTTT.

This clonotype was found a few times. This CDR3 is CASSLVGRESYNEQFF. The CDR3, as DNA: TGCGCCAGCAGCTTGGTTGGCAGGGAGTCCTACAATGAGCAGTTCTTC. The chain recombines TRBV5-1 with TRBJ2-1; D assignment may be TRBD1 or TRBD2 (5 bases each). CDR3 length: 16 amino acids. Germline CDR1 is SGHRS and CDR2 is YFSETQ. Trimming removed 0 bases from V and 1 base from J, with 11 bases in between.

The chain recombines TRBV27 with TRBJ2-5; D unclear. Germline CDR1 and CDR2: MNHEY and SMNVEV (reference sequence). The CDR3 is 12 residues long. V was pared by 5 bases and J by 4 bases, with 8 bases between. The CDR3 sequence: CASSNTRETQYF. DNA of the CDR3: TGTGCCAGCAGTAACACTCGAGAGACCCAGTACTTC.

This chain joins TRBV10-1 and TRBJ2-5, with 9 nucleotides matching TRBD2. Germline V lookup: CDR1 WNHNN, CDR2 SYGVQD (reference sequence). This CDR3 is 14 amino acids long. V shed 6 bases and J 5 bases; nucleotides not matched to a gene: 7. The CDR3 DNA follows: TGCGCCAGCAGCGGGGGACTAGCAGAGGAGACCCAGTACTTC. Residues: CASSGGLAEETQYF.

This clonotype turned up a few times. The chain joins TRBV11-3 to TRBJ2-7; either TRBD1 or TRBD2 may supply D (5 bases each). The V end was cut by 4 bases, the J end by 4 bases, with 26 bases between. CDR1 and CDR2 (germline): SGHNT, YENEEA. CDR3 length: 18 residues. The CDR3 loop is CASSSPGVWGGSTYEQYF. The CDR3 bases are TGTGCCAGCAGCTCCCCAGGAGTGTGGGGCGGGTCAACTTACGAGCAGTACTTC.

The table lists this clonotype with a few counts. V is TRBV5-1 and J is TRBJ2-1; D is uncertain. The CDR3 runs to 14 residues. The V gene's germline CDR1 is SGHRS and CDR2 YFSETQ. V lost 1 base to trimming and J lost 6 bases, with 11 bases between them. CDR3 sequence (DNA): TGCGCCAGCAGCTTGTTGGCAAGAATCAATGAGCAGTTCTTC. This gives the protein CASSLLARINEQFF.

The CDR3 DNA follows: TGTGCCAGCAGTTTGGACAGGGAGGCGGGAGGGACCAACGTCCTGACTTTC. This translates into CASSLDREAGGTNVLTF. The V and J genes are TRBV12-3 or TRBV12-4 and TRBJ2-6; perhaps TRBD2 as D (9 bases). V was pared by 3 bases and J by 8 bases, with 20 bases between. The CDR3 runs to 17 residues.